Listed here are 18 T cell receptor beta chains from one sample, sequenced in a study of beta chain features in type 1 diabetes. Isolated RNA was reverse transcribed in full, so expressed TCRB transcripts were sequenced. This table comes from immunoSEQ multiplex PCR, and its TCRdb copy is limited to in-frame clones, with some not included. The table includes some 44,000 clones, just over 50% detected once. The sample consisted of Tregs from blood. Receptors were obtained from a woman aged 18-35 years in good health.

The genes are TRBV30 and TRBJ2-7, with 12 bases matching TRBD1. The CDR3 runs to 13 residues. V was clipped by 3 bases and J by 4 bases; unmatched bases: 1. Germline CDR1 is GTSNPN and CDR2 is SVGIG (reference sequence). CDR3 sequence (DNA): TGTGCCTGGAGGGGACAGGGGGCGTACGAGCAGTACTTC. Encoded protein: CAWRGQGAYEQYF.

As DNA, the CDR3 is TGTGCCAGCAGCTTAGGCCCAGGGTCGGGCACTGAAGCTTTCTTT. Protein product: CASSLGPGSGTEAFF. V gene TRBV7-3 combines with J gene TRBJ1-1, with D possibly being TRBD1 (5 bases). Germline values: CDR1 SGHTA, CDR2 FQGTGA. The CDR3 sequence is 15 residues long. V lost 2 bases to trimming and J lost 4 bases, with 14 bases between them.

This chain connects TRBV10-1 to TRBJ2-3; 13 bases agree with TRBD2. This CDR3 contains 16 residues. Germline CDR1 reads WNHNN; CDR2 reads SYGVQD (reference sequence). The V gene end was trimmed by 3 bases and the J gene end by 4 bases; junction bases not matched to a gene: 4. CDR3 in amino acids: CASSDQTSGRADTQYF. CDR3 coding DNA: TGCGCCAGCAGTGATCAAACTAGCGGGAGGGCAGATACGCAGTATTTT.

The CDR3 loop is CASSDPHTHSTGELFF. The CDR3 nucleotides read TGTGCCAGCAGTGACCCGCATACTCATTCCACCGGGGAGCTGTTTTTT. The J gene is TRBJ2-2, the V gene TRBV6-4; the D is unclear. Germline V lookup: CDR1 MRHNA, CDR2 SNTAGT. The CDR3 has 16 amino acids. V lost 2 bases and J 4 bases, leaving 14 bases between the germline ends.

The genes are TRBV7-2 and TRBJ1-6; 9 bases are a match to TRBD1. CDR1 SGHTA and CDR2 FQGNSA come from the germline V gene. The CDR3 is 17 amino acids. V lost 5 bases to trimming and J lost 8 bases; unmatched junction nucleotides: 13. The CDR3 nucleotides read TGTGCCAGCAGCCCTTTTACAGGGGGCGTTGGGTATTCACCCCTCCACTTT. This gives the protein CASSPFTGGVGYSPLHF.

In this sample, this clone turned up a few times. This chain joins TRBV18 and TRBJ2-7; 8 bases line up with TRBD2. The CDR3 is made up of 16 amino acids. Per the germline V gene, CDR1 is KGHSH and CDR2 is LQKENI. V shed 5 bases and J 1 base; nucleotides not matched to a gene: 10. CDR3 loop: CASSESSGTRSYEQYF. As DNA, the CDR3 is TGTGCCAGCTCAGAAAGCTCCGGGACTAGATCCTACGAGCAGTACTTC.

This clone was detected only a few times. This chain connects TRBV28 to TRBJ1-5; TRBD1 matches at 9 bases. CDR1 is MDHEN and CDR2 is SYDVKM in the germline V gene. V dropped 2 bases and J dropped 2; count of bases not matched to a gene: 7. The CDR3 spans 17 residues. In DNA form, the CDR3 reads TGTGCCAGCAGTTTAACCATACAGGGGGCCGGCAATCAGCCCCAGCATTTT. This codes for CASSLTIQGAGNQPQHF.

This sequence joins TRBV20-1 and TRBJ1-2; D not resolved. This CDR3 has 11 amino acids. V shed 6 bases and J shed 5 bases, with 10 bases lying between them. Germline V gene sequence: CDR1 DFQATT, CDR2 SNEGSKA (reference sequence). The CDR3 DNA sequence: TGCAGTGCCGCGGCAGATTATGGCTACACCTTC. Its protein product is CSAAADYGYTF.

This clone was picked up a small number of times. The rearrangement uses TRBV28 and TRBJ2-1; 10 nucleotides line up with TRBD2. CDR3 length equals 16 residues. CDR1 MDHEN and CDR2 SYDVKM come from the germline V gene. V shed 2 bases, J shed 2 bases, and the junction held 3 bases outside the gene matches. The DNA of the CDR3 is TGTGCCAGCAGTTTAACTAGCGGGGCCACCTACAATGAGCAGTTCTTC. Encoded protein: CASSLTSGATYNEQFF.

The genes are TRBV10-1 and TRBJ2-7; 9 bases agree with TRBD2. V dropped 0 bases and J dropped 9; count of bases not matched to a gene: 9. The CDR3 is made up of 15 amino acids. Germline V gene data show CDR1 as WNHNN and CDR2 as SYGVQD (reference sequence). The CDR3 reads CASSESGIAGAGQYF. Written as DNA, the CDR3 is TGCGCCAGCAGTGAGTCTGGGATAGCGGGAGCGGGGCAGTACTTC.

The CDR3, as DNA: TGTGCCAGTAGTATAGATCTTACCGGCGGAGATACGCAGTATTTT. Residues: CASSIDLTGGDTQYF. The chain couples TRBV19 to TRBJ2-3; D is ambiguous. This CDR3 comprises 15 residues. The ends were cut back, 0 bases at V and 5 bases at J, with 12 bases in the middle. Germline V lookup: CDR1 LNHDA, CDR2 SQIVND (reference sequence).

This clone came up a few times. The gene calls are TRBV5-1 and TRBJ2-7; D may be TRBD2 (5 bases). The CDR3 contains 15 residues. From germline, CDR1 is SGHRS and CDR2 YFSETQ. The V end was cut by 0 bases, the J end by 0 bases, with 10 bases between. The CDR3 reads CASSLDPGSSYEQYF. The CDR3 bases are TGCGCCAGCAGCTTGGATCCGGGGAGCTCCTACGAGCAGTACTTC.

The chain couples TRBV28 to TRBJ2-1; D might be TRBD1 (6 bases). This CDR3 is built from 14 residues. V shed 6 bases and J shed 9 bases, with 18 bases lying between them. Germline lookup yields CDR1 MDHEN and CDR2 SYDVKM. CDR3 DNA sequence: TGTGCCAGCAGGGGGGCCGGCAGGGGCGGTGAGCAGTTCTTC. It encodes CASRGAGRGGEQFF. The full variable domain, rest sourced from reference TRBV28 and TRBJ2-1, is DVKVTQSSRYLVKRTGEKVFLECVQDMDHENMFWYRQDPGLGLRLIYFSYDVKMKEKGDIPEGYSVSREKKERFSLILESASTNQTSMYLCASRGAGRGGEQFFGPGTRLTVL.

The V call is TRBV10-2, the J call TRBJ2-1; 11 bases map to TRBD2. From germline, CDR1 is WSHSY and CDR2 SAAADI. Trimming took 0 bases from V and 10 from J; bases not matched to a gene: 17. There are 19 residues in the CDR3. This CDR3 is CASSESINSGRASDWEQFF. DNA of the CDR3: TGCGCCAGCAGTGAGTCAATAAATAGCGGGAGGGCCTCGGATTGGGAGCAGTTCTTC.

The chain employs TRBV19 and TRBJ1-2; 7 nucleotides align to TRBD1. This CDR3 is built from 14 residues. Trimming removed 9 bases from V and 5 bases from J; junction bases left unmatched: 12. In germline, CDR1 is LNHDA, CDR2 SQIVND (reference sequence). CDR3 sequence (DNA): TGTGCCAGCGAGACAGGGTACAATTCGTATGGCTACACCTTC. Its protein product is CASETGYNSYGYTF.

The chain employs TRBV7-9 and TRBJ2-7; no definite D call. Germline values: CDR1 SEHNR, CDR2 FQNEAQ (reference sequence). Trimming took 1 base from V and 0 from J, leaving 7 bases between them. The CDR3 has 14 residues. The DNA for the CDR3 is TGTGCCAGCAGCTTAGGGGCGAACTCCTACGAGCAGTACTTC. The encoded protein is CASSLGANSYEQYF.

The CDR3 sequence is CASSFQGSQETQYF. CDR3 in DNA: TGTGCCAGCAGTTTTCAGGGATCCCAAGAGACCCAGTACTTC. The rearrangement joins TRBV28 to TRBJ2-5; tentative D call: TRBD1 (5 bases). CDR1 is MDHEN, CDR2 SYDVKM, per germline. V lost 3 bases and J 1 base, leaving 9 bases between the germline ends. The CDR3 has 14 residues.

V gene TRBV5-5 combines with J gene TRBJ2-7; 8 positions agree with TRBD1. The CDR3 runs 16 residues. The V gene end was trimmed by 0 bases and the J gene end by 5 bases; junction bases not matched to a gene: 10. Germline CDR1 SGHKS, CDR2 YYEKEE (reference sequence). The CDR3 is CASSLDAPRTGHEQYF. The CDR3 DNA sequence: TGTGCCAGCAGCTTGGACGCCCCGCGGACAGGGCACGAGCAGTACTTC.